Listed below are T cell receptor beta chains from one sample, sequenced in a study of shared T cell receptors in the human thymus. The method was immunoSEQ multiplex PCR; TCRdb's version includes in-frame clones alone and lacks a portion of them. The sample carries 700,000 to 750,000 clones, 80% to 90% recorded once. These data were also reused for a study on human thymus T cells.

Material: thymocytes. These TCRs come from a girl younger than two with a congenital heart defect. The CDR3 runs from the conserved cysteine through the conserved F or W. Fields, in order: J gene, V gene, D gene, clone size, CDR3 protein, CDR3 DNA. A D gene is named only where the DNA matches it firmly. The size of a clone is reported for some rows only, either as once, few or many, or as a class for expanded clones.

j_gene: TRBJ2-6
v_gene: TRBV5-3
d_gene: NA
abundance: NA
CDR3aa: CARSLVSVANVLTF
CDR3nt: TGTGCCAGAAGCCTCGTTAGTGTGGCCAACGTCCTGACTTTC

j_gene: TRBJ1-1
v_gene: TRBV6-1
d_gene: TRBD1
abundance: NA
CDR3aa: CASKGEGQSNTEAFF
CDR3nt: TGTGCCAGCAAGGGAGAGGGACAGTCGAACACTGAAGCTTTCTTT

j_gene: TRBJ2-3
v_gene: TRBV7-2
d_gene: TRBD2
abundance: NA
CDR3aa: CASSPRLAGDEGTDTQYF
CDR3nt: TGTGCCAGCAGCCCCAGGCTAGCGGGGGACGAGGGCACAGATACGCAGTATTTT

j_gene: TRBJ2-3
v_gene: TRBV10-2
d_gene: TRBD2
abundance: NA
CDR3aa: CASRVHERGVRVDTQYF
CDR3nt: TGCGCCAGCAGGGTCCACGAGCGGGGGGTTCGCGTGGATACGCAGTATTTT

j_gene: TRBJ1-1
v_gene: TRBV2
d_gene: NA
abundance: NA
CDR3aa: CASSFPDSNTEAFF
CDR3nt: TGTGCCAGCAGTTTTCCCGATAGTAACACTGAAGCTTTCTTT

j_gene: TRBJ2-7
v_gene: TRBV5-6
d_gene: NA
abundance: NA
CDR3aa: CASSSRYTYEQYF
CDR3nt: TGTGCCAGCAGCTCAAGATACACCTACGAGCAGTACTTC

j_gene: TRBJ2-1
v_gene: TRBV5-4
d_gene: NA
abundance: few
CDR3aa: CASSLVASSPYNEQFF
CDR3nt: TGTGCCAGCAGCTTAGTGGCTAGCAGCCCCTACAATGAGCAGTTCTTC

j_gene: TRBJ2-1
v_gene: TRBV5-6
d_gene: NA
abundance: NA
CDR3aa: CASSLGHIYNEQFF
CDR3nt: TGTGCCAGCAGCTTGGGACACATATACAATGAGCAGTTCTTC

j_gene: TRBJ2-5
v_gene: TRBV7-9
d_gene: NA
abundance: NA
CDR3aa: CASSTYSGGGQETQYF
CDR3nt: TGTGCCAGCAGCACATATAGTGGGGGCGGCCAAGAGACCCAGTACTTC

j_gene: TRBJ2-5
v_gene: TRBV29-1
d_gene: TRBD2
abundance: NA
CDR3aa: CSARGRGVQETQYF
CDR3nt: TGCAGCGCCCGGGGGCGGGGGGTACAAGAGACCCAGTACTTC

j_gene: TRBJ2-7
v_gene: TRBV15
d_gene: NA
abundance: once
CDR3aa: CATSSGRGTTYEQYF
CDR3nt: TGTGCCACCAGCAGTGGCAGGGGAACGACCTACGAGCAGTACTTC

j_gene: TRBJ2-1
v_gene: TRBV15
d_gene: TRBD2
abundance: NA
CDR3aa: CATSLGLAGAYNEQFF
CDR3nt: TGTGCCACCAGCCTCGGACTAGCGGGGGCCTACAATGAGCAGTTCTTC

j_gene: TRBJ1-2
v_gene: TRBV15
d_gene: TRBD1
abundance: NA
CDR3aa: CATSRVGTEPTNYGYTF
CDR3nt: TGTGCCACCAGCAGAGTTGGGACAGAGCCTACTAACTATGGCTACACCTTC

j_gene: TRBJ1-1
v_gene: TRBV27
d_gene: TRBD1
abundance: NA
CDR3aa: CASSWGQGGNTEAFF
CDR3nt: TGTGCCAGCAGTTGGGGACAGGGAGGTAACACTGAAGCTTTCTTT

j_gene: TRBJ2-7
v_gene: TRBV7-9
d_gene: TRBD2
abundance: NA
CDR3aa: CASSSTGLAGGHEQYF
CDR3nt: TGTGCCAGCAGCTCCACCGGACTAGCGGGGGGCCACGAGCAGTACTTC

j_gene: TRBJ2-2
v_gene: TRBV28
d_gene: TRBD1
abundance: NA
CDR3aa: CAIPSGQGNTGELFF
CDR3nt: TGTGCCATCCCCTCGGGACAGGGGAACACCGGGGAGCTGTTTTTT

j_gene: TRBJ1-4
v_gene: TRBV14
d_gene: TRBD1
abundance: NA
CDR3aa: CASSQGDRGPEKLFF
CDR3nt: TGTGCCAGCAGCCAGGGGGACAGGGGGCCTGAAAAACTGTTTTTT

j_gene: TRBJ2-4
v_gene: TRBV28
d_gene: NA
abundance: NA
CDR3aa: CASSSPRDWKNIQYF
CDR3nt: TGTGCCAGCAGTTCGCCCCGGGACTGGAAAAACATTCAGTACTTC

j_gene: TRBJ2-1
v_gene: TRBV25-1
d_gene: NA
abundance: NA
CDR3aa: CASSNTFLYEQFF
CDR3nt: TGTGCCAGCAGTAACACGTTTTTGTATGAGCAGTTCTTC

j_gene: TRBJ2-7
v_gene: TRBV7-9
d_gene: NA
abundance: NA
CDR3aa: CASSPPTLAIYEQYF
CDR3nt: TGTGCCAGCAGCCCTCCAACCTTAGCAATCTACGAGCAGTACTTC

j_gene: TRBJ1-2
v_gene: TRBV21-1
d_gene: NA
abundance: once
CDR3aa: CASGGGDYGYTF
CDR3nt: TGTGCCAGCGGGGGGGGAGACTATGGCTACACCTTC

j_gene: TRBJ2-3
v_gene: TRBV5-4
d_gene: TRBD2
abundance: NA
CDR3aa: CASSLFFASGGAVGTDTQYF
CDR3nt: TGTGCCAGCAGCTTATTTTTTGCTAGCGGGGGGGCGGTCGGCACAGATACGCAGTATTTT

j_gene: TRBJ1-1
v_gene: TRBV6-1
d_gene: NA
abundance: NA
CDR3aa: CASRGGQRNTEAFF
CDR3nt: TGTGCCAGCAGGGGTGGACAAAGGAACACTGAAGCTTTCTTT

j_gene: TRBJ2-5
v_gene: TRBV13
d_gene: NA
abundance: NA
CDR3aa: CASSFPSETQYF
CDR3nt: TGTGCCAGCAGTTTCCCCTCCGAGACCCAGTACTTC

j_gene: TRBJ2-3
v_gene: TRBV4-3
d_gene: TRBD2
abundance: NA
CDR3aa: CASSQARSGDPPDTQYF
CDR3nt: TGCGCCAGCAGCCAAGCCCGAAGCGGGGACCCTCCAGATACGCAGTATTTT

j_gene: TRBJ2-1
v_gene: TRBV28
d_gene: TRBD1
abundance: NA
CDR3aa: CASSTLGQGGDEQFF
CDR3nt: TGTGCCAGCAGTACCCTGGGACAGGGAGGGGATGAGCAGTTCTTC

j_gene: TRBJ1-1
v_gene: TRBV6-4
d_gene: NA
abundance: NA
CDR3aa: CASRQTGGGPPPEVTEAFF
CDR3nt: TGTGCCAGCAGGCAAACGGGGGGGGGCCCTCCCCCAGAGGTCACTGAAGCTTTCTTT